This is a list of T cell receptor beta chains from one sample in a study of response to subunit inactivated influenza vaccine. TCRdb fed the RT-PCR reads into MiXCR, producing one record per CDR3 protein. This sample has 300,000 to 350,000 distinct CDR3 sequences, with less than 25% found just once. The starting material was PBMCs from blood, obtained 21 months after vaccination. The receptors come from a man in his fifties or sixties who received an inactivated influenza vaccine. Both conserved end residues are part of each CDR3. A D gene is named only where the DNA matches it firmly. Size is omitted from some rows. Given values are once, few, many or a class for expanded clones.

>-|few|TRBJ2-4|TRBV6-1
TGTGCCAGCAGAAAGGAGGCCAAAAACATTCAGTACTTC
CASRKEAKNIQYF
>-|once|TRBJ2-3|TRBV3-1
TGTGCCAGCAGCCAATTTGCGGGGCAGAATACGCAGTATTTT
CASSQFAGQNTQYF
>TRBD2|-|TRBJ2-1|TRBV14
TGTGCCAGCAGCCAGCTTAGCGGGGGGCCCTACAATGAGCAGTTCTTC
CASSQLSGGPYNEQFF
>TRBD1|many|TRBJ1-5|TRBV30
TGTGCCTGGAGAGCGGGACAGCCGAATCAGCCCCAGCATTTT
CAWRAGQPNQPQHF
>-|-|TRBJ1-1|TRBV7-2
TGTGCCAGCAGCTTAGTTAGTCAGGGTTTGAACACTGAAGCTTTCTTT
CASSLVSQGLNTEAFF
>TRBD1|many|TRBJ1-2|TRBV12-3/TRBV12-4
TGTGCCAGCAGCCTCGGGACAGGGACCGGCTACACCTTC
CASSLGTGTGYTF
>TRBD1|-|TRBJ2-7|TRBV5-1
TGCGCCAGCAGCCCGACAGGGTCGGACTACGAGCAGTACTTC
CASSPTGSDYEQYF
>-|-|TRBJ2-5|TRBV3-2
TGTGCCACCTACGATAGCGGGGAGCAAGAGACCCAGTACTTC
CATYDSGEQETQYF
>TRBD1|few|TRBJ1-4|TRBV5-1
TGCGCCAGCAGCGCTGGACAGGGGAATGAAAAACTGTTTTTT
CASSAGQGNEKLFF
>TRBD1|many|TRBJ1-2|TRBV6-5
TGTGCCAGCAGTTACTTCTACGGGACAGGGAGTTCTTGGGGCTACACCTTC
CASSYFYGTGSSWGYTF
>-|-|TRBJ2-2|TRBV19
TGTGCCAGTAGCCCAGCAGGGGGGACACCTAACGGGGAGCTGTTTTTT
CASSPAGGTPNGELFF
>-|-|TRBJ1-3|TRBV6-1
TGTGCCAGCAGGGACACCTCTGGAAACACCATATATTTT
CASRDTSGNTIYF
>-|-|TRBJ1-1|TRBV7-2
TGTGCCAGCAGCTTTACAGGGTCCTACACTGAAGCTTTCTTT
CASSFTGSYTEAFF
>-|-|TRBJ1-2|TRBV19
TGTGCCAGTAGTCCGATGGGGTATGGCTACACCTTC
CASSPMGYGYTF
>-|few|TRBJ2-5|TRBV5-1
TGCGCCAGCAGCTTGAGGGATCAAGAGACCCAGTACTTC
CASSLRDQETQYF
>TRBD1|-|TRBJ2-7|TRBV4-3
TGCGCCAGCAGCCAAGTCGGAGACAGGGGGGTCGAGCAGTACTTC
CASSQVGDRGVEQYF
>-|-|TRBJ2-3|TRBV6-1
TGTGCCAGCAGCCCAGGGGAAGTTTCTAGCACAGATACGCAGTATTTT
CASSPGEVSSTDTQYF
>TRBD1|many|TRBJ1-6|TRBV4-3
TGCGCCAGCAGCCAAGAAGGGGGCAGGGGTGTATATTCACCCCTCCACTTT
CASSQEGGRGVYSPLHF
>TRBD1|-|TRBJ2-7|TRBV10-3
TGTGCCATCAGTGACCCCGGGACAGGCCACTACGAGCAGTACTTC
CAISDPGTGHYEQYF
>TRBD2|-|TRBJ2-1|TRBV14
TGTGCCAGCAGCCAAGATTCGATAGCGGGAGACATTGAGCAGTTCTTC
CASSQDSIAGDIEQFF
>-|-|TRBJ1-1|TRBV5-1
TGCGCCAGCAGCTTGGCGCAGATGGGTAACACTGAAGCTTTCTTT
CASSLAQMGNTEAFF
>TRBD2|-|TRBJ2-1|TRBV20-1
TGCAGTGCCCGGGGACTAGCGGGAGGATCATACAATGAGCAGTTCTTC
CSARGLAGGSYNEQFF
>-|many|TRBJ1-4|TRBV20-1
TGCAGTGCTGCTACACAGAGGTATAATGAAAAACTGTTTTTT
CSAATQRYNEKLFF
>-|few|TRBJ1-3|TRBV6-5
TGTGCCAGCAGTTACGGTAACCTTGGGGCTGGAAACACCATATATTTT
CASSYGNLGAGNTIYF
>-|few|TRBJ1-1|TRBV19
TGTGCCAGTAGCGGACAGAGAGGGGGAGTCACTGAAGCTTTCTTT
CASSGQRGGVTEAFF
>-|many|TRBJ1-5|TRBV7-2
TGTGCCAGCAGCTTAGAGGCCCCGCGGGGCAATCAGCCCCAGCATTTT
CASSLEAPRGNQPQHF
>-|few|TRBJ2-1|TRBV3-1
TGTGCCAGCAGCCAAGAGGAGGGGGCGAATAATGATGAGCAGTTCTTC
CASSQEEGANNDEQFF
>-|-|TRBJ1-2|TRBV5-1
TGCGCCAGCAGCCCGGTGGGGGGCCGAGCTAACTATGGCTACACCTTC
CASSPVGGRANYGYTF
>-|few|TRBJ2-7|TRBV4-1
TGCGCCAGCAGCCAAGTTGGGAGAGGGGTCAGGCAGTACTTC
CASSQVGRGVRQYF
>-|few|TRBJ2-1|TRBV11-1
TGTGCCAGCAGCCCTCACAGGGGCCTAGCGGGTGGGAATGAGCAGTTCTTC
CASSPHRGLAGGNEQFF
>TRBD2|-|TRBJ2-1|TRBV3-1
TGTGCCAGCAGCGGCTTTAGCGGGAGTTTGGTCAATGAGCAGTTCTTC
CASSGFSGSLVNEQFF
>TRBD1|few|TRBJ1-2|TRBV19
TGTGCCAGTGGCCATAGTATCCAGGGGGCGCTTAGGACATATGGCTACACCTTC
CASGHSIQGALRTYGYTF
>TRBD1|-|TRBJ1-5|TRBV7-9
TGTGCCAGCAGCTCGGCCCGGGACAGGGACAATCAGGCCCAGCATTTT
CASSSARDRDNQAQHF
>TRBD1|-|TRBJ1-6|TRBV5-5
TGTGCCAGCAGCACAGGGGGGTCCCTCCACTTT
CASSTGGSLHF
>-|-|TRBJ2-2|TRBV15
TGTGCCACCAGCAGAGGGGTATCTGGGGAGCTGTTTTTT
CATSRGVSGELFF
>-|-|TRBJ2-1|TRBV20-1
TGCAGTGCTAGAGCCCGCGGTTACTACAATGAGCAGTTCTTC
CSARARGYYNEQFF
>TRBD1|few|TRBJ2-7|TRBV27
TGTGCCAGCAGTTTATCCACAGGGGGTTCTGGCGAGCAGTACTTC
CASSLSTGGSGEQYF